The 11 T cell receptor beta chains below all came from one sample that was sequenced in a study of blood T cells in healthy people across ages. A second PCR, run for roughly 6 to 11 cycles, used a sample-barcoded 5' primer plus a J-beta primer mix. TCRdb itself ran the 5' RACE reads through MiXCR, one entry per CDR3 protein. The data contain 850,000 to 1,100,000 distinct CDR3 sequences, roughly two fifths of them seen just once; the ten biggest clones take up 10% to 15%. Specimen: blood. The source of these receptors is a young man in good health.

A word on this clonotype: This likely comes from a read error, as the CDR3 has no conserved phenylalanine or tryptophan at its end. The J gene is TRBJ2-3, the V gene TRBV11-2; no definite D call. CDR3 length: 15 residues. CDR1 and CDR2 from the germline V gene are SGHAT and FQNNGV. As DNA, the CDR3 is TGTGCAAGCAGCTTAGCAAAAACTAGCACAGATACGCAGTATTAT. Translating gives CASSLAKTSTDTQYY.

This clonotype appeared a few times. The rearrangement joins TRBV12-3 or TRBV12-4 to TRBJ1-4, with D unresolved. The CDR3 covers 14 residues. With 7 bases removed from V and 0 bases from J, the gap between germline ends came to 9 bases. Written as DNA, the CDR3 is TGTGCCAGCAACCTAGCGGCAACTAATGAAAAACTGTTTTTT. This translates into CASNLAATNEKLFF.

This clonotype was seen at least ten times. The chain combines TRBV10-3 with TRBJ2-3; no clear D gene. V was pared by 7 bases and J by 1 base, with 15 bases between. The germline gives CDR1 ENHRY, CDR2 SYGVKD. The CDR3 is 15 amino acids. Written as DNA, the CDR3 is TGTGCCATCACGGGTGGTCCTGGGGGCACAGATACGCAGTATTTT. Protein: CAITGGPGGTDTQYF.

This sequence joins TRBV19 and TRBJ2-1; D ambiguous. Germline V lookup: CDR1 LNHDA, CDR2 SQIVND (reference sequence). V lost 5 bases, J lost 0 bases, and 8 bases lay in between. The CDR3 loop spans 14 amino acids. Written as DNA, the CDR3 is TGTGCCAGTAGTTCGGTCAGCTCCTACAATGAGCAGTTCTTC. Amino acid sequence: CASSSVSSYNEQFF.

This clonotype came up a few times. The CDR3 region has the DNA TGCGCCAGCAGCTCCCGAAGGACAGGGAACACCGGGGAGCTGTTTTTT. Translated, it gives CASSSRRTGNTGELFF. The rearrangement uses TRBV5-1 and TRBJ2-2; 7 positions match TRBD1. Germline V gives CDR1 SGHRS, CDR2 YFSETQ. The CDR3 is 16 amino acids. The ends lost 3 bases at V and 1 base at J; junction bases unmatched: 6.

The V and J genes are TRBV30 and TRBJ2-5; 8 positions match TRBD2. Germline-derived CDR1 and CDR2 are GTSNPN and SVGIG (reference sequence). CDR3 length equals 13 residues. V dropped 2 bases and J dropped 11; count of bases not matched to a gene: 10. This chain's CDR3 is CAWSPGTRDCQYF. The CDR3 nucleotides are TGTGCCTGGAGTCCGGGGACTAGGGATTGTCAGTACTTC. Full variable domain (remainder filled in from reference TRBV30 and TRBJ2-5): SQTIHQWPATLVQPVGSPLSLECTVEGTSNPNLYWYRQAAGRGLQLLFYSVGIGQISSEVPQNLSASRPQDRQFILSSKKLLLSDSGFYLCAWSPGTRDCQYFGPGTRLLVL.

This clonotype has only a few counts. The chain recombines TRBV5-1 with TRBJ2-1; 7 nucleotides agree with TRBD1. The assigned J gene may be wrong: the sequence end matches TRBJ2-7 better. The CDR3 is 14 amino acids. The germline V gene has CDR1 SGHRS and CDR2 YFSETQ. The CDR3 loop is CASTQGRYYNEQYF. CDR3 coding DNA: TGCGCCAGCACACAGGGGCGTTACTACAATGAGCAGTACTTC.

This chain uses TRBV9 with TRBJ1-1; a possible D gene is TRBD1 (5 bases). This CDR3 contains 13 residues. Germline CDR1 and CDR2: SGDLS and YYNGEE. Between the trimmed V and J ends, which lost 1 base and 10 bases, there was a span of 14 bases. The CDR3 loop is CASSVLDAGGAFF. As DNA, the CDR3 is TGTGCCAGCAGCGTATTGGACGCGGGGGGAGCTTTCTTT.

The chain links TRBV27 to TRBJ2-5; D uncertain. The germline gives CDR1 MNHEY, CDR2 SMNVEV (reference sequence). V was cut by 5 bases and J by 4 bases, with 20 bases left in between. CDR3 length: 16 residues. The CDR3 DNA reads as TGTGCCAGCAGTCTCAACCCAGACAAGTTAGGAGAGACCCAGTACTTC. Encoded protein: CASSLNPDKLGETQYF.

The CDR3 loop is CASSYRLNTGELFF. The CDR3 bases are TGTGCCAGCAGTTACAGGCTGAACACCGGGGAGCTGTTTTTT. The V call is TRBV28, the J call TRBJ2-2, with D perhaps matching TRBD1 (5 bases). The CDR3 has 14 amino acids. The V and J ends lost 4 bases and 1 base respectively, with 7 bases between them. Germline-derived CDR1 and CDR2 are MDHEN and SYDVKM. The full variable domain, its missing parts supplied by reference TRBV28 and TRBJ2-2, is DVKVTQSSRYLVKRTGEKVFLECVQDMDHENMFWYRQDPGLGLRLIYFSYDVKMKEKGDIPEGYSVSREKKERFSLILESASTNQTSMYLCASSYRLNTGELFFGEGSRLTVL.

A few counts support this clonotype. J is TRBJ2-3 and V is TRBV4-2; 9 nucleotides align to TRBD2. The CDR3 covers 18 residues. Germline V CDR1 and CDR2: LGHNA, YNFKEQ. V dropped 0 bases and J dropped 4; count of bases not matched to a gene: 11. CDR3 in amino acids: CASSQDSESGGNADTQYF. The DNA for the CDR3 is TGTGCCAGCAGCCAAGATAGCGAAAGCGGGGGGAATGCAGATACGCAGTATTTT.